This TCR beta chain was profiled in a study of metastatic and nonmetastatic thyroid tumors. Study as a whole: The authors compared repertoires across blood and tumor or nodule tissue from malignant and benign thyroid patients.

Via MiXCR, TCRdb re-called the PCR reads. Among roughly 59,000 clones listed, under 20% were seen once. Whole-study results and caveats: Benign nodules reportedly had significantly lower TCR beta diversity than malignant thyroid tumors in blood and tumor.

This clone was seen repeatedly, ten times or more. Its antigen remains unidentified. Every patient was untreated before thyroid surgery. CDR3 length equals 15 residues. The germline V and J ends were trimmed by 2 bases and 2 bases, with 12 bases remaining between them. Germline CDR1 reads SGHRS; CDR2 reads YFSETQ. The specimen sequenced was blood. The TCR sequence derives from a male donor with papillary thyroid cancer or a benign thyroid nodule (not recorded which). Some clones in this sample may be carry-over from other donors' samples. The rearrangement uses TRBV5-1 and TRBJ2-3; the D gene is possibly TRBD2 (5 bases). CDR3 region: CASSLLSSSTDTQYF. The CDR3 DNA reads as TGCGCCAGCAGCTTACTGTCTAGCTCCACAGATACGCAGTATTTT.